Listed below are T cell receptor beta chains from one sample, sequenced in a study of blood T cell repertoires in COVID-19. Assay: immunoSEQ multiplex PCR; the TCRdb copy retains only in-frame clones and omits some. The sample records about 62,000 clones, around 82% being singletons. The sequenced material came from peripheral blood. The receptors here all came from a human donor in a cohort sampled during active COVID-19. Both conserved end residues are part of each CDR3. The D gene is left open where the match is weak. Clone size is not always given. Where it is, it says once, few, many or a class for expanded clones.

V: TRBV20-1
size: once
D: TRBD2
J: TRBJ2-3
CDR3: CSASKGLAVGLRTDTQYF
DNA: TGCAGTGCTAGTAAGGGGCTAGCGGTTGGGCTGCGCACAGATACGCAGTATTTT

V: TRBV6-2/TRBV6-3
size: NA
D: NA
J: TRBJ2-6
CDR3: CASSYRHSGANVLTF
DNA: TGTGCCAGCAGTTACCGACACTCTGGGGCCAACGTCCTGACTTTC

V: TRBV10-1
size: few
D: TRBD1
J: TRBJ1-1
CDR3: CASSQGASGTEAFF
DNA: TGCGCCAGCAGTCAGGGGGCCTCGGGCACTGAAGCTTTCTTT

V: TRBV2
size: NA
D: TRBD1
J: TRBJ2-7
CDR3: CARGQGAGEQYF
DNA: TGTGCCAGAGGACAGGGGGCGGGCGAGCAGTACTTC

V: TRBV6-2/TRBV6-3
size: NA
D: TRBD2
J: TRBJ2-5
CDR3: CASSQGLAGGPGETQYF
DNA: TGTGCCAGCAGTCAGGGACTAGCGGGAGGGCCCGGGGAGACCCAGTACTTC

V: TRBV30
size: NA
D: NA
J: TRBJ1-5
CDR3: CAWSQRGNSNQPQHF
DNA: TGTGCCTGGAGTCAAAGGGGTAATAGCAATCAGCCCCAGCATTTT

V: TRBV9
size: NA
D: NA
J: TRBJ1-2
CDR3: CASNPRPGYGYTF
DNA: TGTGCCAGCAACCCCCGACCGGGCTATGGCTACACCTTC

V: TRBV5-1
size: NA
D: NA
J: TRBJ1-1
CDR3: CASSPAPPRPPEAFF
DNA: TGCGCCAGCAGCCCCGCCCCGCCCAGGCCGCCTGAAGCTTTCTTT

V: TRBV9
size: NA
D: NA
J: TRBJ2-6
CDR3: CASSQRQDSGANVLTF
DNA: TGTGCCAGCAGCCAGCGACAGGACTCTGGGGCCAACGTCCTGACTTTC

V: TRBV6-1
size: NA
D: NA
J: TRBJ2-7
CDR3: CASSEQGSSYEQYF
DNA: TGTGCCAGCAGTGAGCAGGGAAGCTCCTACGAGCAGTACTTC

V: TRBV6-2/TRBV6-3
size: NA
D: TRBD2
J: TRBJ2-7
CDR3: CASSYGGRTEQYF
DNA: TGTGCCAGCAGTTACGGCGGGAGAACCGAGCAGTACTTC

V: TRBV5-4
size: NA
D: NA
J: TRBJ1-1
CDR3: CASSSEMLLDTEAFF
DNA: TGTGCCAGCAGCTCTGAGATGCTCCTTGACACTGAAGCTTTCTTT

V: TRBV14
size: NA
D: TRBD2
J: TRBJ2-5
CDR3: CASSQARGSGVEETQYF
DNA: TGTGCCAGCAGCCAAGCTCGGGGTAGCGGGGTGGAAGAGACCCAGTACTTC

V: TRBV6-8
size: few
D: NA
J: TRBJ2-1
CDR3: CASSYSSYNRDTNEQFF
DNA: TGTGCCAGCAGTTACTCGTCCTATAACCGGGACACAAATGAGCAGTTCTTC

V: TRBV3-1/TRBV3-2
size: NA
D: NA
J: TRBJ1-4
CDR3: CASSPGMKNSNEKLFF
DNA: TGTGCCAGCAGCCCCGGGATGAAAAATTCTAATGAAAAACTGTTTTTT

V: TRBV19
size: once
D: NA
J: TRBJ2-7
CDR3: CASSIAEEQYF
DNA: TGTGCCAGTAGTATAGCGGAGGAGCAGTACTTC

V: TRBV29-1
size: NA
D: TRBD1
J: TRBJ1-1
CDR3: CSVSRTGGNTEAFF
DNA: TGCAGCGTTTCCAGGACAGGGGGGAACACTGAAGCTTTCTTT

V: TRBV4-2
size: NA
D: TRBD2
J: TRBJ2-1
CDR3: CASSHGLAGSSYNEQFF
DNA: TGTGCCAGCAGCCATGGTCTAGCGGGGAGCTCCTACAATGAGCAGTTCTTC

V: TRBV19
size: NA
D: TRBD1
J: TRBJ1-5
CDR3: CASSIPLTGAGQPQHF
DNA: TGTGCCAGTAGTATCCCCCTTACAGGGGCGGGACAGCCCCAGCATTTT

V: TRBV10-1
size: NA
D: NA
J: TRBJ2-5
CDR3: CASSDRRGQETQYF
DNA: TGCGCCAGCAGTGATAGGAGGGGGCAGGAGACCCAGTACTTC

V: TRBV7-9
size: once
D: TRBD1
J: TRBJ2-3
CDR3: CASSPRGQAGTDTQYF
DNA: TGTGCCAGCAGCCCAAGGGGACAGGCAGGAACAGATACGCAGTATTTT

V: TRBV5-6
size: NA
D: TRBD1
J: TRBJ2-1
CDR3: CASSSIGTGWGNEQFF
DNA: TGTGCCAGCAGCTCGATCGGGACAGGGTGGGGCAATGAGCAGTTCTTC

V: TRBV5-4
size: NA
D: TRBD2
J: TRBJ2-1
CDR3: CASSLLAGTYNEQFF
DNA: TGTGCCAGCAGCTTGTTAGCGGGGACTTACAATGAGCAGTTCTTC

V: TRBV25-1
size: NA
D: NA
J: TRBJ1-1
CDR3: CASSEWQFMNTEAFF
DNA: TGTGCCAGCAGTGAATGGCAGTTTATGAACACTGAAGCTTTCTTT

V: TRBV2
size: NA
D: TRBD2
J: TRBJ2-3
CDR3: CASTEGSLAGGGPDTQYF
DNA: TGTGCCAGCACCGAGGGGTCGCTAGCGGGAGGTGGGCCAGATACGCAGTATTTT

V: TRBV5-6
size: NA
D: NA
J: TRBJ1-4
CDR3: CASSSIGQGEKLFF
DNA: TGTGCCAGCAGCTCTATTGGGCAGGGGGAAAAACTGTTTTTT

V: TRBV3-1/TRBV3-2
size: NA
D: TRBD2
J: TRBJ2-5
CDR3: CASSQDRSGGSQETQYF
DNA: TGTGCCAGCAGCCAAGATAGAAGCGGGGGGTCCCAAGAGACCCAGTACTTC

V: TRBV5-5
size: NA
D: NA
J: TRBJ2-7
CDR3: CASSLGAYGQYF
DNA: TGTGCCAGCAGCTTGGGGGCCTACGGACAGTACTTC

V: TRBV5-1
size: NA
D: NA
J: TRBJ1-1
CDR3: CASSLERGADTEAFF
DNA: TGCGCCAGCAGCTTGGAACGGGGGGCGGACACTGAAGCTTTCTTT

V: TRBV18
size: NA
D: TRBD1
J: TRBJ2-7
CDR3: CASSPRGRGPDYEQYF
DNA: TGTGCCAGCTCACCACGGGGCAGGGGGCCGGACTACGAGCAGTACTTC

V: TRBV30
size: NA
D: TRBD1
J: TRBJ1-1
CDR3: CAWSVYGTGGASTEAFF
DNA: TGTGCCTGGAGTGTATACGGGACAGGGGGCGCGAGCACTGAAGCTTTCTTT

V: TRBV9
size: NA
D: TRBD2
J: TRBJ2-5
CDR3: CASSATSGIQETQYF
DNA: TGTGCCAGCAGCGCGACTAGCGGGATTCAAGAGACCCAGTACTTC

V: TRBV6-5
size: NA
D: NA
J: TRBJ1-5
CDR3: CASTGVGNNQPQHF
DNA: TGTGCCAGCACCGGGGTGGGTAACAATCAGCCCCAGCATTTT

V: TRBV7-6
size: once
D: TRBD2
J: TRBJ2-3
CDR3: CASGWGREGTSTQYF
DNA: TGTGCCAGCGGCTGGGGGCGGGAGGGTACAAGTACGCAGTATTTT

V: TRBV23-1
size: once
D: NA
J: TRBJ1-2
CDR3: CASSRCGAGTEQANYGYTF
DNA: TGCGCCAGCAGCCGCTGTGGCGCGGGTACTGAACAAGCTAACTATGGCTACACCTTC

V: TRBV11-2
size: NA
D: NA
J: TRBJ2-1
CDR3: CASSFEGSSYNEQFF
DNA: TGTGCCAGCAGCTTCGAGGGTAGCTCCTACAATGAGCAGTTCTTC

V: TRBV5-1
size: NA
D: TRBD1
J: TRBJ1-1
CDR3: CASSVTGDAEAFF
DNA: TGCGCCAGCAGCGTCACAGGGGACGCTGAAGCTTTCTTT